This entry concerns a single TCR beta chain. Trimming stripped 0 bases from V and 4 bases from J, with 5 bases between. Germline V gene lookup returns CDR1 SGHNT and CDR2 YENEEA. There are 13 residues in the CDR3. Per the original methods: It was from reference gene primer amplification that nucleated cell counts were estimated. Generated by immunoSEQ multiplex PCR, the TCRdb table keeps only in-frame clones and is missing some. V and J calls and clone size are given by that table; D and trimming were obtained from the DNA. The sample consists of 140,000 to 150,000 clones, under 90% of them appearing once. The sample belongs to a study of blood T cell repertoires in COVID-19. On the study more broadly: The origin of the acute and convalescent COVID-19 samples was the United States, Italy and Spain. The cDNA or gDNA used as material had been derived from T cells, B-cell-depleted T cells, or PBMCs.

The receptor's source is a man in his 70s who had recovered from COVID-19. What was sequenced was peripheral blood. The chain combines TRBV11-3 with TRBJ2-3; D is ambiguous. The CDR3 loop is CASSLDPADTQYF. The CDR3 DNA is TGTGCCAGCAGCTTAGATCCGGCAGATACGCAGTATTTT.